This TCR beta chain was recovered during a study of STAT3 mutations in large granular lymphocyte leukemia. Study results and limitations: In T-cell large granular lymphocyte leukemia, about half of patients showed multiple immunodominant subclonotypes.

Only in-frame clones appear in the TCRdb table, and some are missing; sequencing was by immunoSEQ multiplex PCR. The sample carries more than 25,000 clones, roughly 80% recorded once. The germline CDR1 and CDR2 sequences are SGHNT and YYREEE (reference sequence). The CDR3 extends over 13 amino acids. The junction had 1 base not matched to a gene; V was cut back by 4 bases and J by 5 bases. Turning to this clone: Antigen: not known.

The sequenced material came from peripheral blood mononuclear cells. V and J are TRBV5-4 and TRBJ2-1; 9 bases agree with TRBD2. The receptor was derived from a woman between 45 and 65 years old with T-cell large granular lymphocyte leukemia. Some clones in this sample may be carry-over from other donors' samples. The CDR3 loop is CASSGLAHNEQFF. The DNA of the CDR3 is TGTGCCAGCAGCGGACTAGCGCACAATGAGCAGTTCTTC.